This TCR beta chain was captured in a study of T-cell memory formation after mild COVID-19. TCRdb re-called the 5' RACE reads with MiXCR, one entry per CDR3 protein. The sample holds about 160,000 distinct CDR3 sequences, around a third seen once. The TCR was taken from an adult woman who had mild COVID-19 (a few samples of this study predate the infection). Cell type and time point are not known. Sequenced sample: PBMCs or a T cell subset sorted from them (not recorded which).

CDR3 nucleotides: TGTGCCAGCAGCTTCCCGAGGGCGGAGACCCAGTACTTC. Protein product: CASSFPRAETQYF. The rearrangement links TRBV7-8 to TRBJ2-5; weak D call: TRBD2 (5 bases). The length of the CDR3 is 13 residues. In germline, CDR1 is SGHVS, CDR2 FQNEAQ. The ends were cut back, 3 bases at V and 5 bases at J, with 10 bases in the middle.